This TCR beta chain was sequenced during a study of blood T cell repertoires in COVID-19. The overall study: From the United States, Italy and Spain came samples of acute and convalescent COVID-19. From T cells, B-cell-depleted T cells, or PBMCs came the material, which was cDNA or gDNA.

Regarding this clone: The identical CDR3 is also encoded by other nucleotide sequences in the sample.

As originally analysed: Reference gene primers were amplified, and this amplification served to estimate nucleated cell counts. The protocol was immunoSEQ multiplex PCR, while the TCRdb copy is restricted to in-frame clones and leaves out a portion. The DNA gave D and trimming, while V, J and clone size come from that table. The top ten hold approximately 0.93% of the sample, which has roughly 170,000 clones, around nine tenths seen once. This clonotype originated in a woman under 30 who had recovered from COVID-19. Specimen: peripheral blood.

CDR3 nucleotide sequence: TGTGCCAGCAGCTTAGGACAATTCGACGAGCAGTACTTC. It translates to CASSLGQFDEQYF. V is TRBV11-3 and J is TRBJ2-7; D unclear. The CDR3 extends over 13 amino acids. Germline CDR1 and CDR2: SGHNT and YENEEA. V was shortened by 1 base and J by 5 bases, with 9 bases between the two germline ends.